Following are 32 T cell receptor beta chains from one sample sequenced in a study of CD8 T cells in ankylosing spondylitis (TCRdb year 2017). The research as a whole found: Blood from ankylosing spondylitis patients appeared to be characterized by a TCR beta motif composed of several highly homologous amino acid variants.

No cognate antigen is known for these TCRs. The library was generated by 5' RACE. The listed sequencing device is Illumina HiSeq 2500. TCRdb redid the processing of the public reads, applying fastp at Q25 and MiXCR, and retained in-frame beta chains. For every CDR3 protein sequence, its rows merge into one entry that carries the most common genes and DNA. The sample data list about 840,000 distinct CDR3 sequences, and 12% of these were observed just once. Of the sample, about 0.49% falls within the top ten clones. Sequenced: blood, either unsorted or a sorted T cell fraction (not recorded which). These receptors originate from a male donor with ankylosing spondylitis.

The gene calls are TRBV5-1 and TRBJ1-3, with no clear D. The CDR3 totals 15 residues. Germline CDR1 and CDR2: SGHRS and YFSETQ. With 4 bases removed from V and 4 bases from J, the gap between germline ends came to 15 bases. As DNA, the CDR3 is TGCGCCAGCAGCCGGACCCAAGGTCTCGGAAACACCATATATTTT. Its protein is CASSRTQGLGNTIYF. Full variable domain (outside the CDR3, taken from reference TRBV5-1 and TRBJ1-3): KAGVTQTPRYLIKTRGQQVTLSCSPISGHRSVSWYQQTPGQGLQFLFEYFSETQRNKGNFPGRFSGRQFSNSRSEMNVSTLELGDSALYLCASSRTQGLGNTIYFGEGSWLTVV.

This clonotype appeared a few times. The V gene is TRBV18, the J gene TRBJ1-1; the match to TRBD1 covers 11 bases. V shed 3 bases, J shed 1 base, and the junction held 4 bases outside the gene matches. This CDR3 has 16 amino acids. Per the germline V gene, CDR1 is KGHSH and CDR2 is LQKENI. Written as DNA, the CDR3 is TGTGCCAGCTCACCCGGACAGGGGGCTTGGAACACTGAAGCTTTCTTT. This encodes CASSPGQGAWNTEAFF.

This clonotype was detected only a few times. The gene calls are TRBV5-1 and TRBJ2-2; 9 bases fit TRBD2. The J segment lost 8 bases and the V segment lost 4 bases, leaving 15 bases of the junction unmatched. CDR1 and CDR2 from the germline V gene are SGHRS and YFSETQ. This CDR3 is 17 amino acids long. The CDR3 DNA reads TGCGCCAGCAGCCCTGGTCGGACTAGCGATCGGTTGGGGGAGCTGTTTTTT. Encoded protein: CASSPGRTSDRLGELFF.

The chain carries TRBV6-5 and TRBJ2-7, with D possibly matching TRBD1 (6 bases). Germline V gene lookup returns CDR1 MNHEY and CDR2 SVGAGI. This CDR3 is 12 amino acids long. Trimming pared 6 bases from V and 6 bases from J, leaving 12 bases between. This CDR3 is CASRLQGAEQYF. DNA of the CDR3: TGTGCCAGCAGATTACAGGGTGCCGAGCAGTACTTC.

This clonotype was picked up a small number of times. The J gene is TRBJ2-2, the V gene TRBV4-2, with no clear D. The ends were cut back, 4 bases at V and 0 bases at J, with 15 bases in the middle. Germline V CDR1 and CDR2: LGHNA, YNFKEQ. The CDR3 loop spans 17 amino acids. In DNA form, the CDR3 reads TGTGCCAGCAGCCTAAGATCCGCCCCCGCGAACACCGGGGAGCTGTTTTTT. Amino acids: CASSLRSAPANTGELFF.

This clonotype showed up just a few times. The CDR3 DNA reads as TGTGCCAGCAGTAATAGCGCAGATACGCAGTATTTT. Translating gives CASSNSADTQYF. This chain uses TRBV6-2 or TRBV6-3 with TRBJ2-3; D may be TRBD2 (5 bases). Germline loops: CDR1 MNHEY, CDR2 SVGEGT. Trimming took off 5 bases at V and 4 bases at J, with 7 bases between the two ends. The CDR3 has 12 residues.

The CDR3 DNA sequence: TGCAGCGTTCACCAGGGGGCAGATACGCAGTATTTT. It encodes CSVHQGADTQYF. The chain has TRBV29-1 and TRBJ2-3; TRBD1 matches 7 bases. The junction had 3 bases not matched to a gene; V was cut back by 5 bases and J by 4 bases. CDR1 is SQVTM, CDR2 ANQGSEA, per germline. The CDR3 runs to 12 residues.

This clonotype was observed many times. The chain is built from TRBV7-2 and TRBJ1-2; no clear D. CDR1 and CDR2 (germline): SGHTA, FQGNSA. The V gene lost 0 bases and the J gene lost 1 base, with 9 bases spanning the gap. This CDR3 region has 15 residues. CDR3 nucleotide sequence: TGTGCCAGCAGCTTAGCGTACGCGGTTAACTATGGCTACACCTTC. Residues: CASSLAYAVNYGYTF.

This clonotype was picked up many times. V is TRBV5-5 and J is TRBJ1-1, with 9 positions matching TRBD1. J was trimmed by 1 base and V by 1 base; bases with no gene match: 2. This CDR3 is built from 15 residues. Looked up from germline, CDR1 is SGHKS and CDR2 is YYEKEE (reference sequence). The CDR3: CASSLTGGTNTEAFF. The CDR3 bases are TGTGCCAGCAGCTTGACAGGGGGCACGAACACTGAAGCTTTCTTT.

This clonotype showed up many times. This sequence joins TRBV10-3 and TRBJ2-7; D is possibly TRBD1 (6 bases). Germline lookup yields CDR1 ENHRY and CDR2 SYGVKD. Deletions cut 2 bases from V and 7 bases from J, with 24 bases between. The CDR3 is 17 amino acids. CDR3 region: CAISETKRQAIPREQYF. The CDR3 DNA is TGTGCCATCAGTGAGACAAAACGACAGGCTATACCGAGGGAGCAGTACTTC.

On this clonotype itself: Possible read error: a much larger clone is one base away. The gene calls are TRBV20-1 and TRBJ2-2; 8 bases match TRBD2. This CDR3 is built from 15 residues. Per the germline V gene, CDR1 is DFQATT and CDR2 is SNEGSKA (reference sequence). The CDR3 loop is CCATAGVPNTGELFF. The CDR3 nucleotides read TGCTGTGCTACAGCGGGAGTACCGAACACCGGGGAGCTGTTTTTT.

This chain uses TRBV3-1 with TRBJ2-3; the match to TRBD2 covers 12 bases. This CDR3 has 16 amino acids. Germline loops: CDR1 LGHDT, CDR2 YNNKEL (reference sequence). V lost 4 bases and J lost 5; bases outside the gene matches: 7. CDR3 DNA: TGTGCCAGCAGCCGTCGACTAGCGGGGGCGGTAGATACGCAGTATTTT. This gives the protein CASSRRLAGAVDTQYF.

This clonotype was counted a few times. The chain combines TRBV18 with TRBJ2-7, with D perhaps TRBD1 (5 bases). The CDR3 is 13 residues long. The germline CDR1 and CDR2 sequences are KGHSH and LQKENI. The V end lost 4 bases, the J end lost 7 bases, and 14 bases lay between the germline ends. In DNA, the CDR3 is TGTGCCAGCTCACAGGACATGGGTCAGGAGCAGTACTTC. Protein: CASSQDMGQEQYF.

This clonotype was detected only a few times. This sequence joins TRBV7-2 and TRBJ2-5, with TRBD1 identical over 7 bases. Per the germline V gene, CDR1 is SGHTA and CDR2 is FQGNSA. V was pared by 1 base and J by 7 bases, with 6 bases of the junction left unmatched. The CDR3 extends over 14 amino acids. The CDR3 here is CASSLVGTVGTQYF. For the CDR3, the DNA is TGTGCCAGCAGCTTAGTGGGGACAGTGGGGACCCAGTACTTC.

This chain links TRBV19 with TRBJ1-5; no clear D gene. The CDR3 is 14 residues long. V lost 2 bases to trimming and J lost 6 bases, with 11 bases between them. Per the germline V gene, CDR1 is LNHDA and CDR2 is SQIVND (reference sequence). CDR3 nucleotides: TGTGCCAGTAGTATAATGAGTGCCCCTCAGCCCCAGCATTTT. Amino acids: CASSIMSAPQPQHF.

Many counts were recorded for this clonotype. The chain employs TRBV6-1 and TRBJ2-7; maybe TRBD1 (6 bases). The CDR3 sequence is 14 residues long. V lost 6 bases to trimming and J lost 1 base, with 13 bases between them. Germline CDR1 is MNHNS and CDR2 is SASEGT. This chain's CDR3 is CASSPRDTSYEQYF. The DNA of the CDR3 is TGTGCCAGCAGCCCCCGGGACACATCCTACGAGCAGTACTTC.

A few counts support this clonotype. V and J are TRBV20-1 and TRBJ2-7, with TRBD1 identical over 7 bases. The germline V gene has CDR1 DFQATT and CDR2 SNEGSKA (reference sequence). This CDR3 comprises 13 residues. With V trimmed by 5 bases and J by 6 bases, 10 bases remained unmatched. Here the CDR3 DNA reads TGCAGTGCTTTCCGGACAGGAATCTCCGAGCAGTACTTC. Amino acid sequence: CSAFRTGISEQYF.

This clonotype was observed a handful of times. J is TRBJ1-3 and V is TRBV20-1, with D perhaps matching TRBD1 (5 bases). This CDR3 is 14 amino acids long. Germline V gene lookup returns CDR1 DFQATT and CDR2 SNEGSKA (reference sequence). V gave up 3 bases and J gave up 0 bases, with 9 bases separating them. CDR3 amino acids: CSASRTYSGNTIYF. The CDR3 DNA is TGCAGTGCTAGTAGGACATACTCTGGAAACACCATATATTTT.

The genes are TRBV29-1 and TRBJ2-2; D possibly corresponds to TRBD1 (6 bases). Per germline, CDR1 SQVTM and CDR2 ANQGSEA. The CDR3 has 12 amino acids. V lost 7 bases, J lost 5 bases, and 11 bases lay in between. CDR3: CSAYRVTGELFF. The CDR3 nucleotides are TGCAGCGCTTACAGGGTGACCGGGGAGCTGTTTTTT.

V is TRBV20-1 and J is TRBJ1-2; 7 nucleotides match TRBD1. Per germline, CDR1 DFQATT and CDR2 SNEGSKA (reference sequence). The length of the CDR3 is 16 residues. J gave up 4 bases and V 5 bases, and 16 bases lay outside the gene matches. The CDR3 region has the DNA TGCAGTGCTCGCGCCGGGACAGCGGCGGTATTCTATGGCTACACCTTC. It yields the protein CSARAGTAAVFYGYTF.

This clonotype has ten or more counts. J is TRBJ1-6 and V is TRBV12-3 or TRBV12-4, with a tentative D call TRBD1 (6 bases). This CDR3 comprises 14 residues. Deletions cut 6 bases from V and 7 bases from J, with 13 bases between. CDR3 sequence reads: CASSPGQPNSPLHF. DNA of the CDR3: TGTGCCAGCAGCCCCGGACAGCCGAATTCACCCCTCCACTTT.

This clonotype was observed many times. CDR3 in amino acids: CSVVTDMNTEAFF. The CDR3 DNA reads as TGCAGCGTGGTGACAGATATGAACACTGAAGCTTTCTTT. The rearrangement uses TRBV29-1 and TRBJ1-1, with D possibly TRBD1 on 5 matching bases. The V gene's germline CDR1 is SQVTM and CDR2 ANQGSEA. This CDR3 region has 13 residues. V was cut by 6 bases and J by 0 bases, with 11 bases left in between.

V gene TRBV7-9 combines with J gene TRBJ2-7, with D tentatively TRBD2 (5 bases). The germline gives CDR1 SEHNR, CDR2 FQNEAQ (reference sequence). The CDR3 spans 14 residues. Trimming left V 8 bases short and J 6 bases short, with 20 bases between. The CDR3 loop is CASSFTGSSSEQYF. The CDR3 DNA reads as TGTGCCAGCTCATTCACCGGGTCTAGCAGCGAGCAGTACTTC.

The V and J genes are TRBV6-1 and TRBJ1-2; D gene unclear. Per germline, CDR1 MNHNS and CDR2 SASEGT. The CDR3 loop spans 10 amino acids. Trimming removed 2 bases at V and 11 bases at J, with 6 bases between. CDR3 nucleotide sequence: TGTGCCAGCAGTGAAATAGGTTACACCTTC. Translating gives CASSEIGYTF.

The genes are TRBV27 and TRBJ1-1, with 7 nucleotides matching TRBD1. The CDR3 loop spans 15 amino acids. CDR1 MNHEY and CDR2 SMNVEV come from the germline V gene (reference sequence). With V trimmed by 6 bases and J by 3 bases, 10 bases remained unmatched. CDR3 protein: CASRSGTEYYTEAFF. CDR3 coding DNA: TGTGCCAGCAGGTCGGGGACAGAGTATTACACTGAAGCTTTCTTT.

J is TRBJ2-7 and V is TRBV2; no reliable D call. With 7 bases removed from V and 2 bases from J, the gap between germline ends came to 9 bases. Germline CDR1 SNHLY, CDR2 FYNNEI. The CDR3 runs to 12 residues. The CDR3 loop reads CASKWTPYEQYF. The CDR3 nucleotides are TGTGCCAGCAAGTGGACCCCCTACGAGCAGTACTTC.

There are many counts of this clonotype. CDR3: CATTGTGDQPQHF. The DNA for the CDR3 is TGTGCCACGACCGGGACAGGGGATCAGCCCCAGCATTTT. The chain has TRBV10-3 and TRBJ1-5; TRBD1 matches at 10 bases. Trimming removed 10 bases from V and 5 bases from J; junction bases left unmatched: 5. The CDR3 spans 13 residues. CDR1 and CDR2 (germline): ENHRY, SYGVKD.

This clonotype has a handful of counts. The CDR3 DNA reads TGCAGTGCTAGAGTACTAGCGACAGATACGCAGTATTTT. Protein sequence: CSARVLATDTQYF. V and J are TRBV20-1 and TRBJ2-3; 7 nucleotides match TRBD2. V lost 1 base, J lost 3 bases, and 1 base stayed unmatched. CDR1 DFQATT and CDR2 SNEGSKA come from the germline V gene (reference sequence). This CDR3 has 13 amino acids.

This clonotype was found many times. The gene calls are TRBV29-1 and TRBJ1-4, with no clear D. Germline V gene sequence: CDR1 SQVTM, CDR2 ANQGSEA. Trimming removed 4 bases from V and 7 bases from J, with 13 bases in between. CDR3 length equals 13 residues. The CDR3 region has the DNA TGCAGCGTTGGGGGAGGGCAATCTGAAAAACTGTTTTTT. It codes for CSVGGGQSEKLFF.

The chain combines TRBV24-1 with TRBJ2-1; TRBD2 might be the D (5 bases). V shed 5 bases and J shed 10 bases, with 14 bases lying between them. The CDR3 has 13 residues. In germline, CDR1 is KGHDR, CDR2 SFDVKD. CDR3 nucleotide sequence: TGTGCCACCAGTGTCGACTACAACGCAGAGCAGTTCTTC. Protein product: CATSVDYNAEQFF.

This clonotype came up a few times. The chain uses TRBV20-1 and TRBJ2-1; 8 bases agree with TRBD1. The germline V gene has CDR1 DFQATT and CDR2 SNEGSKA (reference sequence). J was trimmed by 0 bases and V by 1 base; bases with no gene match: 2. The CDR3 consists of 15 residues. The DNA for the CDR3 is TGCAGTGCTAGAGGACAGGGGAGCTCCTACAATGAGCAGTTCTTC. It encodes CSARGQGSSYNEQFF.

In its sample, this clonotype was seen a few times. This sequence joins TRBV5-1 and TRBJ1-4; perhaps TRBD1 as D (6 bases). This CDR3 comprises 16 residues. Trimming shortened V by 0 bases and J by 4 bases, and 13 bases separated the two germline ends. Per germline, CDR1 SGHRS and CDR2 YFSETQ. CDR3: CASSLAPDRLNEKLFF. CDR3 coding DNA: TGCGCCAGCAGCTTGGCCCCGGACAGACTTAATGAAAAACTGTTTTTT.